This is a list of T cell receptor beta chains from one sample in a study of blood T cell repertoires in COVID-19. TCRdb keeps only in-frame clones here, not all; method: immunoSEQ multiplex PCR. Of fewer than 150,000 clones listed, about 83% are singletons. Input material: peripheral blood. All receptors come from a man between 65 and 80 years old with acute or convalescent COVID-19. The CDR3 runs from the conserved cysteine through the conserved F or W. The D gene is left open where the match is weak. Rows may omit the clone size; those that give it use once, few, many or a size class.

cdr3_aa cdr3_nt d_call v_call clone_size j_call
CASSMGDSEQFF TGTGCCAGCAGCATGGGGGACTCTGAGCAGTTCTTC NA TRBV7-2 NA TRBJ2-1
CASSLDRVLDEQYF TGTGCCAGCAGTTTAGACAGGGTGCTGGACGAGCAGTACTTC TRBD1 TRBV6-5 NA TRBJ2-7
CASSVVAGADTQYF TGTGCCAGCAGCGTAGTGGCAGGGGCAGATACGCAGTATTTT NA TRBV9 NA TRBJ2-3
CASSQDRGQPQHF TGTGCCAGCAGCCAGGACAGGGGTCAGCCCCAGCATTTT TRBD1 TRBV3-1/TRBV3-2 NA TRBJ1-5
CAWSYPDRDFNSPLHF TGTGCCTGGAGTTACCCGGACAGAGATTTTAATTCACCCCTCCACTTT NA TRBV30 NA TRBJ1-6
CASSHTQGANEKLFF TGCGCCAGCAGCCACACACAGGGAGCTAATGAAAAACTGTTTTTT NA TRBV4-1 NA TRBJ1-4
CASSYPDRAGNQPQHF TGTGCCAGCAGTTACCCCGACAGGGCTGGCAATCAGCCCCAGCATTTT TRBD1 TRBV6-2/TRBV6-3 NA TRBJ1-5
CASSLTGGDGYTF TGTGCCAGCAGTTTAACAGGAGGGGACGGCTACACCTTC NA TRBV12-3/TRBV12-4 once TRBJ1-2
CASSLLASSSYNEQFF TGTGCCAGCAGCTTACTAGCGTCGAGCTCCTACAATGAGCAGTTCTTC NA TRBV7-9 NA TRBJ2-1
CASSFQQNSNQPQHF TGTGCCAGCAGTTTTCAACAGAATAGCAATCAGCCCCAGCATTTT NA TRBV28 few TRBJ1-5
CASGLNTGGFSGANVLTF TGTGCTAGTGGTTTGAATACAGGGGGCTTCTCTGGGGCCAACGTCCTGACTTTC TRBD1 TRBV12-5 NA TRBJ2-6
CASSQGWLQETQYF TGTGCCAGCAGTCAGGGGTGGCTTCAAGAGACCCAGTACTTC NA TRBV6-5 NA TRBJ2-5
CASMDRAQSEKLFF TGTGCCAGCATGGACAGGGCCCAGAGTGAAAAACTGTTTTTT TRBD1 TRBV2 NA TRBJ1-4
CASSPGLADTGELFF TGTGCCAGCAGCCCGGGACTAGCGGACACCGGGGAGCTGTTTTTT TRBD2 TRBV7-2 NA TRBJ2-2
CASRSDRQTGELFF TGTGCCAGCAGGTCGGACAGACAAACCGGGGAGCTGTTTTTT NA TRBV7-3 NA TRBJ2-2
CASSSNRQVPEAFF TGTGCCAGCAGCTCCAATAGACAGGTCCCTGAAGCTTTCTTT NA TRBV11-2 NA TRBJ1-1
CASTPRRGETQYF TGTGCCAGCACCCCAAGGAGAGGAGAGACCCAGTACTTC NA TRBV28 few TRBJ2-5
CASSIPTGADTQYF TGTGCCAGTAGTATCCCGACAGGGGCTGATACGCAGTATTTT TRBD1 TRBV19 NA TRBJ2-3
CASSYRTASTDTQYF TGTGCCAGCAGCTATCGGACAGCTAGCACAGATACGCAGTATTTT NA TRBV7-2 NA TRBJ2-3
CASSFDRNYGYTF TGTGCCAGCAGTTTTGACAGAAACTATGGCTACACCTTC NA TRBV5-4 NA TRBJ1-2
CASSLRQGSDEKLFF TGTGCCAGCAGCCTCCGACAGGGATCGGACGAAAAACTGTTTTTT TRBD1 TRBV3-1/TRBV3-2 NA TRBJ1-4
CASSLAGAGGYTF TGTGCCAGCAGCTTGGCAGGGGCAGGTGGCTACACCTTC NA TRBV5-5 few TRBJ1-2
CASSLLGGGEAFF TGTGCCAGCTCACTCCTCGGGGGGGGTGAAGCTTTCTTT NA TRBV18 once TRBJ1-1